The source of this T cell receptor (beta chain) is a study of cytotoxic CD8 clonotypes in ibrutinib-treated CLL (dated by TCRdb to the early 2020s). Study-level background: The cohort was composed of approximately 11 relapsed/refractory and around 15 treatment-naive patients; IGHV unmutated status was identified in approximately 17 patients. Responses were partial in some 24 patients and complete in 2; after median approximately 67 months follow-up, around 15 stayed in remission and some twelve progressed. Samples at response were collected after a median of roughly twelve months of treatment, with a range of about 6 to 36 months. On average, each sample had approximately 250,000 productive templates and almost 95,000 productive rearrangements. Longitudinal samples were available for about 30% of the 86 trial participants. Cryopreserved peripheral blood mononuclear cells were collected at three points: before therapy, at response, and at either sustained remission or disease progression. All remission and progressive disease samples were collected while patients were still receiving ibrutinib.

This sample's time point label indicates: 12 to 13 months on ibrutinib. Roughly 2 micrograms of genomic DNA were extracted from cryopreserved PBMCs for TCR beta library preparation. Longitudinal blood samples from CLL patients receiving ibrutinib monotherapy were subjected to high-throughput TCR beta sequencing. The patients were enrolled in a single-center, open-label phase 2 trial of ibrutinib monotherapy. Broad study findings and their caveats: Sampling times were not matched between patients in sustained remission and patients whose disease was progressing, and lymph node repertoires were not examined. Public clonotypes were found to be uncommon and were observed to contract or remain stable during treatment; the increase in clonality was shown to reflect expansion of private clonotypes at ibrutinib response. An increase in clonality was observed at ibrutinib response, with clonality remaining stable during sustained remission and falling back toward baseline at progression. Baseline clonality was found to be higher than that of age-matched healthy donors and was strongly correlated with circulating CD8+ T-cell counts.

On this clone itself: Its antigen is still unknown. No clone much larger than this one lies a single base away; base qualities are absent.

A MiSeq instrument was used for deep resolution sequencing, which targeted depths ranging from 1 in 1 million up to 1 in 200,000 T cells, with coverage averaging 10x for each clonotype. The immunoSEQ hsTCRB Kit was used to generate TCR beta libraries. As for the authors' bioinformatics: The data were analyzed with ImmunoSEQ Analyzer and ImmunoSEQ Data Assistant, and V, D and J gene assignments followed IMGT definitions. Clonality, with values ranging from 0 to 1, was calculated as one minus the normalized Shannon entropy of productive rearrangement frequencies. Only overrepresented clonotypes making up at least 0.05% of each patient's repertoire were included in the public clonotype analysis. Roughly 12 age-matched healthy donor repertoires from immuneACCESS were used as controls for clonality. The clones in this table, taken by TCRdb from immuneACCESS, are in-frame only. Not every clone is retained; where verified, under half of the shortfall comes from an unresolved V gene, and the cause of the rest is unknown. Clone size and the V and J calls come from that table; the DNA yielded D and trimming. This sample gives about 140,000 clones in total; 91% of them show up just once. The ten largest clones capture 11% of the sample.

CDR1 and CDR2 were assigned from the germline V gene as SGHAT and FQNNGV. The germline V and J ends show losses of 6 bases and 0 bases respectively, and no gene match explains 1 base of the junction. The CDR3 runs 14 residues from the cysteine to the phenylalanine. The read is trimmed to its CDR3 DNA, 42 bases read in frame from base 1. The material was PBMCs, obtained after 12 months of ibrutinib treatment. The source of this sequence is a human donor with chronic lymphocytic leukemia. The receptor chain draws on TRBV11-2 and TRBJ2-2; 7 bases in between match TRBD2. The CDR3 amino acid sequence is: CASSSGSNTGELFF. The bases are TGTGCCAGCAGTAGCGGGTCGAACACCGGGGAGCTGTTTTTT.